The source of this T cell receptor (beta chain) is a study of cytomegalovirus exposure and HLA in healthy donors. The CDR3 is 16 residues long. V was clipped by 3 bases and J by 4 bases, with 18 bases between them. Per the germline V gene, CDR1 is MGHRA and CDR2 is YSYEKL. Details on this clone: What it recognizes is unknown.

The donors were part of the validation cohort of 100 to 150 subjects. That cohort was separate from the first cohort, which comprised several hundred subjects. TCRdb keeps only in-frame clones here, not all; method: immunoSEQ multiplex PCR. The sample carries fewer than 250,000 clones, about 82% recorded once. Study-level findings and limits: Subsequent analysis found a tendency for first-cohort TCR clusters to co-occur within the 95 to 150 validation repertoires.

Sequenced material: PBMCs. This chain uses TRBV4-1 with TRBJ2-5, with D possibly TRBD2 on 6 matching bases. The source is a young woman in good health and CMV-seronegative. The CDR3 sequence is CASSHFGGSSAETQYF. The CDR3 nucleotides read TGCGCCAGCAGCCATTTTGGAGGGTCATCAGCAGAGACCCAGTACTTC.